Given below is one T cell receptor beta chain in context. The antigen it recognizes is unknown. No per-base quality is available; no much larger clone lies one base away. This entry belongs to a study of cytomegalovirus exposure and HLA in healthy donors (dated by TCRdb to 2017 to 2019). Concerning the study at large: An earlier analysis of several hundred of the donors reported about 280 Gb of sequence data and about 120 million unique TCR beta sequences obtained from about 179 million T cells. An early release that covered some 640 HLA-typed donors contained approximately 300 gigabases of sequencing data and 80 million or so unique TCR sequences. The genetic ancestry cluster associated with self-reported Caucasian donors included over 80% of the 300 to 450 genotyped donors. The study aimed to test whether cataloging public T cell receptors could reveal signatures of past pathogen exposure. The study profiled the T cell repertoires of about 720 subjects by immunosequencing and related them to cytomegalovirus serostatus. A separate validation cohort of some 130 different subjects was used in addition to the roughly 670-subject first cohort. High-throughput TCR immunosequencing, statistical association of individual TCRs with disease status, and machine learning were combined to predict cytomegalovirus infection status. To study patterns of TCR occurrence, a later analysis re-analyzed previously published TCR beta repertoires from more than 550 donors and added high-resolution HLA genotyping. In the later analysis, no new phenotypic data were used to find candidate immune exposures; instead, reliance was placed on TCR beta sequences and their occurrence across donors. An earlier analysis of 450 to 750 of the donors used high-throughput TCR beta sequencing to judge whether each TCR beta V gene segment behaved as functional or pseudogenic. Donor age, sex, ethnicity and CMV serostatus were collected together with the repertoire data. A later genetic analysis took genome-wide SNP genotypes for about 55% of the 666 donors and used that subset as a discovery cohort. All discovery cohort repertoires had been generated on a single sequencing platform. HLA typing covered class I and class II loci at four-digit resolution. Typing coverage differed by locus: A, B, C, DRB1 and DQB1 were typed in roughly 620-630 donors, DQA1 in about 550, DPA1 in approximately 610, and DPB1 in roughly 450. Because of strong linkage in the cohort, 4 to 6 DR-DQ haplotypes were treated as single units for association and clustering. Among some 410 genotyped donors of the cohort, an average of roughly 230,000 unique TCR beta nucleotide sequences was sequenced per donor, of which roughly 17% were non-productive.

The CDR3 goes from the cysteine to the phenylalanine over 13 residues. The sequence is cut down to CDR3 DNA, 39 bases in frame from base 1. Trimming at the junction amounts to 4 bases on V and 5 bases on J, and the germline ends lie 11 bases apart. In the germline V gene, CDR1 corresponds to SNHLY and CDR2 to FYNNEI. Overall study results and their limits: A cluster of highly shared sequence variants was judged likely to represent a technical artifact of the sequencing pipeline. A later analysis found that most CMV-associated TCR beta chains appeared HLA-restricted, with HLA associations seemingly driven largely by CMV exposure. At a false discovery rate of 0.05, a later analysis linked under 20,000 TCR beta sequences to specific HLA alleles. A few of the identified cytomegalovirus-associated TCR beta chains were confirmed in vitro to be specific for cytomegalovirus antigens. Because counts were too low, under 20 rarely observed V segments, including chromosome 9 orphons, were left out of the earlier analysis of about 620 of the donors. According to a later analysis, TCR association rates differed among HLA loci, with DRB1 alleles showing the most associated TCRs and HLA-C alleles showing the fewest. The classifier was reported to diagnose cytomegalovirus status with high specificity and sensitivity in both the original and validation cohorts. While some public TCRs were present in many individuals, most TCR sequences turned up only very rarely across donors. Roughly uniform sequencing depth across donors was assumed in presence/absence analyses, although this assumption may not hold. A further reported finding was that TCR beta sequences accurately predicted the HLA-A and HLA-B alleles for most subjects in the first cohort. V-gene and J-gene trimming of TCR beta chains was associated with a missense DCLRE1C variant in a later genetic analysis, and the association was replicated in an independent cohort. When HLA alleles, especially DR and DQ, strongly co-occurred, TCR associations were difficult to assign to individual alleles. For the cohort, immune exposure information was limited to CMV serostatus. A later analysis reported that several top co-occurrence clusters appeared linked to parvovirus B19, influenza, CMV and Epstein-Barr virus. In a later analysis, HLA-associated TCR beta chains were found to be more clonally expanded and to have lower generation probabilities than equally common non-associated chains. Compared with the roughly 700-donor mean, donors in an Asian-associated ancestry cluster had fewer N-insertions in productive TCRs, according to a later genetic analysis. Some IMGT-functional V segments, including TRBV6-2 and TRBV6-3, could not be told apart with the 87-base-pair reads, so those segments were excluded. The study listed 150 to 200 TCR beta chains as associated with cytomegalovirus. Linkage disequilibrium might explain the correlated functional status among segregating V segments, but an unknown experimental factor could not be ruled out. Because HLA typing was unavailable for some donors at each locus, only the typed subset was used in association tests. This cohort had only TCR beta chains sequenced, and the lack of alpha or paired-chain data limited which features could be detected. In an earlier analysis of around 500 of the donors, most TCR beta V segments appeared in productive rearrangements about 87% or about 30% of the time, broadly matching IMGT annotations. It was suggested by the authors that the approach could potentially be generalized to other disease states and immunological phenotypes.

In total, approximately 700 healthy bone marrow donors made up the cohort. Cohort members were all nominally healthy when sampled, although unrecorded immune exposures were likely present. The donor was CMV seronegative and belonged to the group of 320 or so seronegative cohort members. Each donor provided a peripheral blood sample, and peripheral blood mononuclear cells were used for TCR beta sequencing. Genomic DNA was extracted from the blood cell samples with the Qiagen DNeasy Blood Extraction Kit. Libraries came from the immunoSEQ multiplex PCR assay. The multiplex PCR relied on a mix of 60 forward primers for TCR Vbeta segments and 13 reverse primers for TCR Jbeta segments. A multiplex PCR assay on genomic DNA amplified the CDR3 region of rearranged TCR beta genes. The amplified TCR beta libraries were sequenced on the Illumina HiSeq System as 87-base-pair reads. In the authors' own workflow: In a later analysis, 77 million or so unique TCR beta chains were counted across the 666 repertoires, and roughly 11 million of these chains were shared by at least two donors. A nearest-neighbor algorithm error-corrected the raw reads and collapsed the reads into unique sequences, merging closely related sequences to remove PCR and sequencing errors. Alignment of CDR3 sequences to IMGT reference sequences was used to assign V, D and J gene segments. For a sequence to be retained, at least a six-nucleotide match to both a V gene segment and a J gene segment was required. A rearrangement was called productive if the CDR3 had no stop codons and remained in frame with V and J, and every other rearrangement was called non-productive. CDR3 was defined by IMGT convention, running from the second conserved V-encoded cysteine to the conserved J-encoded phenylalanine. The earlier analysis of 500 to 650 of the donors excluded any sequence lacking an unambiguous match to a single V gene segment. An earlier analysis of 587 of the donors classified V segments as functional when productive rearrangements were above 56.7% and as segregating when the standard deviation between donors was above 5%. A statistical classification framework was built for diagnosing cytomegalovirus status from the catalog of TCR beta chain sequences. V and J gene assignment, in a later analysis, came from comparing TCR nucleotide sequences with IMGT/GENE-DB human TR gene sequences. Using the TCRdist pipeline, a later analysis assigned CDR3 sequences along with most-parsimonious VDJ recombination scenarios. A later analysis defined each TCR beta chain by its CDR3 amino acid sequence plus V-gene family, and excluded reads lacking a unique V-gene family. To address suspected cross-contamination and a sequencing artifact, a later analysis removed some 620 highly shared, low-generation-probability nucleotide sequences. A later analysis calculated a clonal expansion index for each public chain from normalized within-repertoire ranks of inferred template counts. In a later analysis, generation probabilities were computed using a VDJ recombination model fitted to out-of-frame rearrangements, and the results were checked against IGoR. A later analysis scored TCR-TCR, TCR-HLA and TCR-CMV co-occurrence with hypergeometric tests, applying a repertoire-size bias correction to TCR pairs. To estimate false discovery rates, a later analysis permuted the HLA or CMV assignments 20 times. A later analysis grouped co-occurring TCRs with DBSCAN, adding TCRdist sequence similarity when clustering within HLA-allele-positive subsets. Repertoires with fewer than 30,000 or more than 120,000 public chains were left out of co-occurrence clustering, as were several repertoires with anomalous nucleotide sharing. This is the immuneACCESS table as TCRdb keeps it, with only in-frame sequences that have V and J called. A part of the clones is gone; compared with another copy, unresolved V genes explain less than half, and the rest is unexplained. V, J and clone size are those of that table, while D and trimming were read from the DNA. The sample contains 85,000 to 130,000 clones, roughly four fifths of them found a single time. Roughly 1.6% of the sample goes to the ten largest clones.

The sequence joins TRBV2 to TRBJ1-2, with a weak D call of TRBD1 (5 bases match). Sequenced sample: PBMCs. This receptor was taken from a man aged 50-59 years in good health and CMV-seronegative. CDR3 reads: CASSAEGIYGYTF. DNA sequence: TGTGCCAGCAGTGCGGAGGGGATTTATGGCTACACCTTC.